Below, one TCR beta chain is given with its context. The antigen remains undetermined. This sample is drawn from a study of vaccination and CD4 T cells after COVID-19. Whole-study context: Post-vaccine sampling followed dose two by a median 72 days (range 14 to 241).

Looked up from germline, CDR1 is MRHNA and CDR2 is SNTAGT. The CDR3 spans 14 residues. V gave up 2 bases and J gave up 2 bases, with 6 bases separating them. At the Johns Hopkins FTIC core, DNA taken from cultured CD4+ T cells was sequenced by way of the Oncomine TCR Beta short-read assay. Genomic DNA was isolated from CD4+ T cells that had been cultured. TCRdb fed the PCR reads into MiXCR, producing one record per CDR3 protein. The profile covers a few thousand distinct CDR3 sequences, with about 28% appearing a single time and 15% to 20% taken by the ten largest. This sample's treatment: 10-day PBMC culture with coronavirus spike peptide pools or control peptides (ViraFEST assay). It was before the COVID-19 pandemic (2011-2018) that the unexposed donor's CD4+ T cells were collected. Some 2.2 million PBMCs per well were cultured with approximately 9.8 IU/ml IL-2 and 7.5 to 10 ug/ml peptide pools. Half-medium replacement with fresh IL-2 medium took place on days 3 and 7.

This clonotype originated in a human donor in good health. The chain employs TRBV6-4 and TRBJ2-2; D perhaps matches TRBD2 (6 bases). The specimen sequenced was CD4+ T cells from blood, cultured in vitro. The chain's CDR3 is CASSDGTNTGELFF. The CDR3 DNA follows: TGTGCCAGCAGTGACGGGACTAACACCGGGGAGCTGTTTTTT.